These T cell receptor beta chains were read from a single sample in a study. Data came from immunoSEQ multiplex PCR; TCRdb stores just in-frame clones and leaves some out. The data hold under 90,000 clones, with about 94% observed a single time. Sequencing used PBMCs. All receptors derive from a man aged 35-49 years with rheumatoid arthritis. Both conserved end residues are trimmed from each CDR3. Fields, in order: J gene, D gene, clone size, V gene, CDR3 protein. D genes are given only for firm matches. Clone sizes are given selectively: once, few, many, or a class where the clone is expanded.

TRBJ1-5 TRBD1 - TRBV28 ASRPDQGARGNQPQH
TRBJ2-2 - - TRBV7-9 ASSLAPGRNTGELF
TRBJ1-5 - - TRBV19 ASSIEFSNQPQH
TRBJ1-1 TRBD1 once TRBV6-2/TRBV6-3 ASSQGETEAF
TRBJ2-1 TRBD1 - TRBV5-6 ASSPGQSSYNEQF
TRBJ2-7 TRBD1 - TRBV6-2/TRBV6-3 ASSFRDRGNYEQY
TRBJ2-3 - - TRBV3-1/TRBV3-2 ASSPPGGTDTQY
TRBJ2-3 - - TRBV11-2 ASSPLTGTRDTQY
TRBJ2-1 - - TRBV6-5 ATWGAGPSYNEQF
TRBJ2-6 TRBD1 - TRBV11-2 ASSLEGQGGFSGANVLT
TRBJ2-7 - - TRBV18 ASSPLDRGEQY
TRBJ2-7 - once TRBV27 ASSLGGPSYEQY
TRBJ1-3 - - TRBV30 AWSGQGRNTIY
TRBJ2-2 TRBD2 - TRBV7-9 ASSLEGTSGSTGELF
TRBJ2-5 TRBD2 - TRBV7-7 ASSSHGAGGEETQY
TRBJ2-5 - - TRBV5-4 ASGAGRRETQY
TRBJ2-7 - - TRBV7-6 ASSSGAGLGYEQY
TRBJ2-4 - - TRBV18 ASSYGVVGLGVKNIQY
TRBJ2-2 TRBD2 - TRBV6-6 AGRASGRGTGELF
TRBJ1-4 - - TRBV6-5 ASSYSTVATNEKLF
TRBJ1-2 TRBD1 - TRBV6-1 ASTRPDRGYGYT
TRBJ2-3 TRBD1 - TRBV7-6 ASSGPRTGADTQY
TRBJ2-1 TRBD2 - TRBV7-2 ASSLGLAAYNEQF
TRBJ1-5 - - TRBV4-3 ASSQGLGQYNQPQH
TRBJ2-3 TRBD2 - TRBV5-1 ASSLDGGGAGDTQY
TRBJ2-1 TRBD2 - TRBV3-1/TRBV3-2 ASSQALLAGEF
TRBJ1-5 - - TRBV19 ASSIRSSWEGQPQH
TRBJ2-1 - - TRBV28 ATGPSYNEQF
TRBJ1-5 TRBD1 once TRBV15 ATGTGGRNQPQH
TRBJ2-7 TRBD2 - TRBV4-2 ASSQPSGGNYEQY
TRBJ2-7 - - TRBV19 ASSMRDGAYEQY
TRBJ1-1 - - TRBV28 ASSPPGRMIEAF
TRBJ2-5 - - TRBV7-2 ASSLGRLQETQY
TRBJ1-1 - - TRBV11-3 ASSLERGTEAF
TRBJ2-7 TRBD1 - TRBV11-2 ASSFGDSYEQY
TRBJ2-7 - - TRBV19 ASTPGVSFYEQY